This T cell receptor beta chain was captured by sequencing in a study of T cell responses to AZD1222 COVID-19 vaccine. This CDR3 region has 15 residues. With V trimmed by 4 bases and J by 6 bases, 10 bases remained unmatched. From germline, CDR1 is SGDLS and CDR2 YYNGEE. Assay used: immunoSEQ multiplex PCR; TCRdb lists only in-frame clones, some missing. This sample has around 200,000 clones, with more than 75% found just once. Study-level points and caveats: AZD1222 recipients seropositive at baseline numbered only 5 to 7.

Comment on this clone: The antigen remains unidentified.

Sample: peripheral blood, taken on day 0 of AZD1222 vaccination. The rearrangement joins TRBV9 to TRBJ2-7; 10 positions agree with TRBD1. The TCR sequence derives from an adult in good health. The DNA for the CDR3 is TGTGCCAGCAGCCCCAGACAGGGGGCGTCGTTCGAGCAGTACTTC. Translation: CASSPRQGASFEQYF.